This is a list of T cell receptor beta chains from one sample in a study of immune heterogeneity within non-small cell lung tumors. TCRdb passed the multiplex PCR reads through MiXCR, listing each CDR3 protein once. The profile shows roughly 10,000 distinct CDR3 sequences, roughly 29% of them singletons. The sequenced material came from lung tumor tissue. Every receptor here comes from a woman aged 45-65 years with non-small cell lung cancer. Both conserved end residues are part of each CDR3. D genes are given only for firm matches. Clone size is given for some rows only: seen once, a few or many times, or a class if the clone is expanded.

v_call,j_call,d_call,clone_size,cdr3_nt,cdr3_aa
TRBV5-1,TRBJ2-5,-,many,TGCGCCAGCAGCTTGGGGACAACCCAAGAGACCCAGTACTTC,CASSLGTTQETQYF
TRBV28,TRBJ2-7,TRBD1,many,TGTGCCAGCAGTCGACAGGGGGGGGGCGAGCAGTACTTC,CASSRQGGGEQYF
TRBV20-1,TRBJ2-7,TRBD2,medium-sized,TGCAGTGCTAGCATACAAGGGGCGGGGGACGAGCAGTACTTC,CSASIQGAGDEQYF
TRBV27,TRBJ2-3,TRBD2,medium-sized,TGTGCCATCCTACTAGCGGGGGGACACACAGATACGCAGTATTTT,CAILLAGGHTDTQYF
TRBV3-1,TRBJ2-4,TRBD1,few,TGTGCCAGCAGCTTGGACAGGGTCAAAAACATTCAGTACTTC,CASSLDRVKNIQYF
TRBV6-2/TRBV6-3,TRBJ2-1,-,-,TGTGCCAGCAGTGGAGGGGGGGCCGATGAGCAGTTCTTC,CASSGGGADEQFF
TRBV29-1,TRBJ2-1,TRBD1,few,TGCAGCGCAGAACAGGGGTCCAATGAGCAGTTCTTC,CSAEQGSNEQFF
TRBV7-9,TRBJ1-4,-,-,TGTGCCAGCAGCTTGGTGGGAACTAATGAAAAACTGTTTTTT,CASSLVGTNEKLFF
TRBV28,TRBJ2-7,TRBD1,medium-sized,TGTGCCAGCAGTTCCTATCGACAGGGCCACGAGCAGTACTTC,CASSSYRQGHEQYF
TRBV6-9,TRBJ2-6,-,-,TGTGCCAGCATTTACCTACCTTCAAAATCCTCTGGGGCCAACGTCCTGACTTTC,CASIYLPSKSSGANVLTF
TRBV6-1,TRBJ2-4,-,-,TGTGCCAGCATTGAAGGGGTGAACATTCAGTACTTC,CASIEGVNIQYF
TRBV7-2,TRBJ2-4,-,-,TGTGCCAGCAGCTCACTCCCCGGGCTTTCAGCCAAAAACATTCAGTACTTC,CASSSLPGLSAKNIQYF
TRBV11-3,TRBJ2-1,-,-,TGTGCCAGCAGCCGAATGGACGACAATGAGCAGTTCTTC,CASSRMDDNEQFF